A single T cell receptor beta chain is shown here with its context. Its target is not known. These data belong to a study of post-analysis software for immune sequencing data. Study as a whole: The courses of disease that were included comprised relapsing-remitting, secondary progressive and progressive-relapsing multiple sclerosis. Findings of the study overall: Patients used four to six TRBV segments, including TRBV5-6, TRBV5-1 and TRBV20-1, more often than controls. A significant reduction in normalized Chao1 diversity was observed in multiple sclerosis patients versus controls.

Per germline, CDR1 SEHNR and CDR2 FQNEAQ (reference sequence). The CDR3 is made up of 15 amino acids. Trimming left V 3 bases short and J 1 base short, with 12 bases between. TCR beta cDNA libraries had unique molecular identifiers. TCRdb re-called the PCR reads through MiXCR, storing one row per CDR3 protein. The table has 650,000 to 850,000 distinct CDR3 sequences, 53% seen once; the top ten hold about 4.8%. The V call is TRBV7-9, the J call TRBJ1-2; no firm D call. The sequencing input was blood. The clonotype comes from a girl aged 5-17 years with multiple sclerosis. CDR3 amino acids: CASSFGQELNYGYTF. DNA of the CDR3: TGTGCCAGCAGCTTTGGCCAGGAGCTTAACTATGGCTACACCTTC.